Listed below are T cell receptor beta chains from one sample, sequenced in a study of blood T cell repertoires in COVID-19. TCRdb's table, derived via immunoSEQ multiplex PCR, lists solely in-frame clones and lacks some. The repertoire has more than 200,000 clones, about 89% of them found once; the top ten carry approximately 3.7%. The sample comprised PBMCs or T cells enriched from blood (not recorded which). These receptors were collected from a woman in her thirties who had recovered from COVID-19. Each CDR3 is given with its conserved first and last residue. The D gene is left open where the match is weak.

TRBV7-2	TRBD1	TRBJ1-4	CASSLMSGGDGKLFF	TGTGCCAGCAGCTTAATGTCAGGGGGCGATGGAAAACTGTTTTTT
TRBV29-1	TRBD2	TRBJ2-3	CSVSGTSGRGRTDTQYF	TGCAGCGTCTCCGGGACTAGCGGGAGGGGTAGAACAGATACGCAGTATTTT
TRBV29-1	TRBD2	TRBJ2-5	CSVAVFGSSGSSGETQYF	TGCAGCGTTGCGGTTTTTGGGTCTAGCGGGAGTTCCGGTGAGACCCAGTACTTC
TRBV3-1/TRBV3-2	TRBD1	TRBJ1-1	CASLPGQGGTEAFF	TGTGCCAGTCTCCCCGGACAGGGGGGAACTGAAGCTTTCTTT
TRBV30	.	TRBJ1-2	CAWSHSGGGYEYTF	TGTGCCTGGAGCCACTCCGGTGGGGGCTACGAATACACCTTC
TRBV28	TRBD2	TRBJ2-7	CASSLSGRDEQYF	TGTGCCAGCAGTCTCAGCGGGAGGGACGAGCAGTACTTC
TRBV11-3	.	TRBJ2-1	CASSYYLQGPFF	TGTGCCAGCAGCTACTACCTCCAAGGTCCGTTCTTC
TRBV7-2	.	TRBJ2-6	CASSVQFSGANVLTF	TGTGCCAGCAGCGTCCAGTTCTCTGGGGCCAACGTCCTGACTTTC
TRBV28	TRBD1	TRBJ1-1	CASSRLTGGNTEAFF	TGTGCCAGCAGCCGCCTGACAGGGGGTAACACTGAAGCTTTCTTT
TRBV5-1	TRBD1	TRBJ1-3	CASSAQGVRRGNTIYF	TGCGCCAGCAGCGCCCAGGGGGTTCGGCGAGGAAACACCATATATTTT
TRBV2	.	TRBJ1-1	CASSGTEGVRTEAFF	TGTGCCAGCAGTGGGACGGAAGGGGTTAGGACTGAAGCTTTCTTT
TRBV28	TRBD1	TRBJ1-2	CASSLLDRERYGYTF	TGTGCCAGCAGTTTACTTGACAGGGAGAGGTATGGCTACACCTTC
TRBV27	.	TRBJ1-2	CASQTGAGGYTF	TGTGCCAGCCAAACAGGCGCCGGGGGCTACACCTTC
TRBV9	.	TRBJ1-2	CASSVQGRNYGYTF	TGTGCCAGCAGCGTACAGGGGCGGAACTATGGCTACACCTTC
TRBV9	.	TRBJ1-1	CASSGPVQGPNTEAFF	TGTGCCAGCAGCGGTCCGGTACAGGGTCCAAACACTGAAGCTTTCTTT
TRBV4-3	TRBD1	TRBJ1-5	CASSQDTQGGQPQHF	TGCGCCAGCAGCCAAGATACCCAGGGGGGTCAGCCCCAGCATTTT
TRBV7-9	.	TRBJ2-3	CASSFGDTQYF	TGTGCCAGCAGCTTCGGGGATACGCAGTATTTT
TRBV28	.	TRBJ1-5	CASSLQGQPQHF	TGTGCCAGCAGTTTACAGGGTCAGCCCCAGCATTTT